This T cell receptor beta chain is from a study of T cell responses to AZD1222 COVID-19 vaccine. Generated by immunoSEQ multiplex PCR, the TCRdb table keeps only in-frame clones and is missing some. The sample holds just under 150,000 clones; roughly 86% are singletons and the top ten take approximately 5.6%. General study points: Donors were largely white British and mainly female; clonal diversity was possibly underestimated.

This clone was counted once. Its target is unknown. This TCR came from an adult who received the MenACWY meningococcal vaccine as a control. This material consisted of peripheral blood, taken 28 days after the second dose of the MenACWY control vaccine.

CDR3 DNA: TGTGCCAGCAGCCCCCGTGGCAGGGGGGATGAAAAACTGTTTTTT. Encoded protein: CASSPRGRGDEKLFF. V and J are TRBV7-9 and TRBJ1-4; 7 nucleotides align to TRBD1. The CDR3 is 15 residues long. Germline CDR1 is SEHNR and CDR2 is FQNEAQ (reference sequence). V trimming: 5 bases; J trimming: 6 bases; junction bases outside the gene matches: 9.